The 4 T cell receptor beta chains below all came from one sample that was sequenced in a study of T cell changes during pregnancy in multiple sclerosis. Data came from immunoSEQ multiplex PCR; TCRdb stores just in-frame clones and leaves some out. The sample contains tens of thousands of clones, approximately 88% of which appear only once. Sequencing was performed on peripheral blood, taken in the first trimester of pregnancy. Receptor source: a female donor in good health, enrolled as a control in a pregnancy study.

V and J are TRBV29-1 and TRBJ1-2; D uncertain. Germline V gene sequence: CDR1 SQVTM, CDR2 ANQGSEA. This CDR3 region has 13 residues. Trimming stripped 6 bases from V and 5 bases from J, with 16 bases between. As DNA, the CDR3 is TGCAGCGTGCCTACGGTTGGACTGTATGGCTACACCTTC. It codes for CSVPTVGLYGYTF.

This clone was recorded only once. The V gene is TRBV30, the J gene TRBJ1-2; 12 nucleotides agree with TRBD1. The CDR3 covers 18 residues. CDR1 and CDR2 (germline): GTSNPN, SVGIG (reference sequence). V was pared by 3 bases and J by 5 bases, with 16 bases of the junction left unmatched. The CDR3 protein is CAWRRIKRPGQGAYGYTF. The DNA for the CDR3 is TGTGCCTGGAGGCGGATTAAAAGACCGGGACAGGGGGCATATGGCTACACCTTC.

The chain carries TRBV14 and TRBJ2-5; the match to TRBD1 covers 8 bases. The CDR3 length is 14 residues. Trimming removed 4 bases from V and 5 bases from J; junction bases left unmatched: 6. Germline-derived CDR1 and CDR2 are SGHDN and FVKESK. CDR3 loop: CASSRQGRQETQYF. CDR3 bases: TGTGCCAGCAGCCGACAGGGGAGGCAGGAGACCCAGTACTTC.

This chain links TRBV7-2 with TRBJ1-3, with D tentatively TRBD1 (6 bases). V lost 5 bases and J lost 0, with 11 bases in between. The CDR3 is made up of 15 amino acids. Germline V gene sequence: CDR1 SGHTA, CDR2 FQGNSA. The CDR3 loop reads CASSQIRGSGNTIYF. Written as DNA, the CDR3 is TGTGCCAGCAGCCAGATCAGGGGCTCTGGAAACACCATATATTTT.